This T cell receptor (beta chain) originates from a study of tumor-infiltrating lymphocytes in primary liver carcinoma. With a constant-region primer, TCR beta cDNA was made from approximately 500 ng of total RNA. Modified slightly, ARM-PCR produced TCR beta libraries over three nested multiplex PCR rounds. TCRdb reprocessed the multiplex PCR reads via MiXCR and lists one record per CDR3 protein. The repertoire holds 300,000 to 400,000 distinct CDR3 sequences, with about two thirds as singletons. Study findings and constraints: Lesser overlap characterized tumor-adjacent and tumor-blood pairs relative to tumor region pairs.

Extraction also yielded germline DNA, while blood RNA was obtained from unsorted whole blood. In the case of this clonotype: Its antigen is currently unknown. This may stem from a read error, because a much larger clone lies one nucleotide away.

Sequencing was done on a sample of peripheral blood. This TCR came from a man aged 35-49 years with primary liver carcinoma and hepatitis B virus infection.

The CDR3 sequence: CASSFSGRRSDTQYF. The CDR3 nucleotides are TGTGCCAGCAGCTTTAGCGGGAGGCGGTCAGATACGCAGTATTTT. V is TRBV11-3 and J is TRBJ2-3, with 10 bases that match TRBD2. Trimming removed 3 bases from V and 4 bases from J; junction bases left unmatched: 4. CDR1 is SGHNT, CDR2 YENEEA, per germline. There are 15 residues in the CDR3.